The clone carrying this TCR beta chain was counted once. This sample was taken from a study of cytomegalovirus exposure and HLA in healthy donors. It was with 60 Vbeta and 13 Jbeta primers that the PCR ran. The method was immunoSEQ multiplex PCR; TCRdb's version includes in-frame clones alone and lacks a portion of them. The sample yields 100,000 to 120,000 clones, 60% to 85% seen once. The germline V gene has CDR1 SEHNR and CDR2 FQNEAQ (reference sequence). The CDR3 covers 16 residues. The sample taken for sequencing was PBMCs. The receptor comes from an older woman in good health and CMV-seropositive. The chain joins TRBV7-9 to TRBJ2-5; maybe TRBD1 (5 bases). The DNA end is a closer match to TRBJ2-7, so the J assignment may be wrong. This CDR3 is CASSLTKGAQTYEQYF. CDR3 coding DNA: TGTGCCAGCAGCTTAACAAAAGGGGCCCAAACCTACGAGCAGTACTTC.